This TCR beta chain was recorded in a study of cytotoxic CD8 clonotypes in ibrutinib-treated CLL. Here immunoSEQ multiplex PCR was the method, and the copy in TCRdb shows in-frame clones only, minus some. Of about 50,000 clones in the sample, roughly 83% were seen once. The CDR3 is made up of 16 amino acids. Germline loops: CDR1 MNHEY, CDR2 SMNVEV (reference sequence). V was pared by 3 bases and J by 2 bases, with 10 bases of the junction left unmatched. The specimen comprised PBMCs, sampled after 24 months of ibrutinib treatment. The gene calls are TRBV27 and TRBJ2-7, with 7 nucleotides matching TRBD2. The TCR sequence derives from a human donor with chronic lymphocytic leukemia. As DNA, the CDR3 is TGTGCCAGCAGTTTGGAGGGGAGGGCCCCCACCTACGAGCAGTACTTC. Its protein is CASSLEGRAPTYEQYF.